The sequence of this T cell receptor (beta chain) was determined in a study of blood T cell repertoires in COVID-19. Looking at the study overall: The United States, Italy and Spain were the sources of the acute and convalescent COVID-19 samples.

There are 16 residues in the CDR3. The germline V gene has CDR1 MNHEY and CDR2 SMNVEV (reference sequence). The V gene lost 6 bases and the J gene lost 8 bases, with 24 bases spanning the gap. Using immunoSEQ multiplex PCR, the repertoire was profiled, and TCRdb retains in-frame clones only, with some absent. The data contain 300,000 to 350,000 clones, about 90% of them singletons. Participant age was roughly 18 to 89 years, and participants resided in roughly 25 US areas. The sequence was collected from a woman under 30 with acute COVID-19. The sequencing sample was made of PBMCs or T cells enriched from blood (not recorded which). The chain employs TRBV27 and TRBJ2-3, with D perhaps matching TRBD1 (7 bases). CDR3 nucleotide sequence: TGTGCCAGCAGCCCGGCCGATGGCAGGGGGGATAGTACGCAGTATTTT. Amino acids: CASSPADGRGDSTQYF.